Listed below are T cell receptor beta chains from one sample, sequenced in a study of T cells in Graves' hyperthyroidism and ophthalmopathy. TCRdb analysed the multiplex PCR reads with MiXCR anew, one entry per CDR3 protein. The repertoire has around 620,000 distinct CDR3 sequences, 12% to 15% of them found once; the top ten carry roughly 6.9%. Sequenced: blood. These receptor sequences come from a young woman with Graves' ophthalmopathy. The CDR3 runs from the conserved cysteine through the conserved F or W. D genes are given only for firm matches. Clone size, where shown, is once, few, many, or a class for clones that have expanded.

d_call j_call clone_size v_call cdr3_nt cdr3_aa
TRBD1 TRBJ1-1 many TRBV6-2/TRBV6-3 TGTGCCAGCAGTTACTTAGGGGGCCTAACTGAAGCTTTCTTT CASSYLGGLTEAFF
TRBD2 TRBJ2-7 few TRBV4-3 TGCGCCAGCAGCCACCGAACTAGCGGGAGGGCCTACGAGCAGTACTTC CASSHRTSGRAYEQYF
NA TRBJ2-7 many TRBV6-1 TGTGCCAGCAGTGCAGACAGGCCCTCCTACGAGCAGTACTTC CASSADRPSYEQYF
TRBD1 TRBJ2-7 many TRBV6-1 TGTGCCAGCAGCCCGGACAGGACTCGCCGTCTGACCTACGAGCAGTACTTC CASSPDRTRRLTYEQYF
TRBD2 TRBJ2-4 NA TRBV27 TGTGCCAGCAGTTTATTAAGGGCTAGCGGGAGCAACATTCAGTACTTC CASSLLRASGSNIQYF
TRBD2 TRBJ2-7 many TRBV6-2/TRBV6-3 TGTGCCAGCAGTTTCTATAGCGGGAGGGCCTCCTACGAGCAGTACTTC CASSFYSGRASYEQYF
TRBD2 TRBJ2-5 many TRBV6-1 TGTGCCAGCAGTGAGAAGAGACTAGCGGGGTCGAAAGAGACCCAGTACTTC CASSEKRLAGSKETQYF
NA TRBJ1-5 many TRBV29-1 TGCAGCGTCCCCGGGGAAGGGCGACATCAGCCCCAGCATTTT CSVPGEGRHQPQHF
TRBD1 TRBJ1-4 NA TRBV20-1 TGCAGTGCTAGAGACAAGTGGGATACGAACAGGGGGTATGAAAAACTGTTTTTT CSARDKWDTNRGYEKLFF
NA TRBJ2-3 many TRBV27 TGTGCCAGCAGCCCAGACCCAAAGGGGGCAGATACGCAGTATTTT CASSPDPKGADTQYF
NA TRBJ1-1 few TRBV19 TGTGCCAGTAGTACCTCTACGAGGCCTCGGAACACTGAAGCTTTCTTT CASSTSTRPRNTEAFF
NA TRBJ2-1 many TRBV7-9 TGTGCCAGCAGCTTAGCGGGCCCCGCTTTCTACAATGAGCAGTTCTTC CASSLAGPAFYNEQFF
TRBD1 TRBJ1-6 NA TRBV6-5 TGTGCCAGCAGTTACTCGATCCAGGGGGAATTTAATTCACCCCTCCACTTT CASSYSIQGEFNSPLHF
TRBD2 TRBJ2-1 many TRBV27 TGTGCCAGCAGTTCCCCCTCGGTTGGTCAGCGGGAGTTGTTCTTC CASSSPSVGQRELFF
NA TRBJ2-7 few TRBV12-3/TRBV12-4 TGTGCCAGCAGTTTAGCCCCGATTAACGAGCAGTACTTC CASSLAPINEQYF
NA TRBJ1-2 few TRBV11-2 TGTGCCAGCAGCTTAGGGGTAAACTATGGCTGCACCTTC CASSLGVNYGCTF
NA TRBJ2-5 many TRBV28 TGTGCCAGCAGCCAACTAGCTCCTGCGACCCAGTACTTC CASSQLAPATQYF
NA TRBJ1-3 many TRBV7-2 TGTGCCAGCTCCTTCCGGGGAGCTGGAAACACCATATATTTT CASSFRGAGNTIYF
NA TRBJ1-3 many TRBV11-2 TGTGCCAGCAGTACAGGGCGCTCTGGAAACACCATATATTTT CASSTGRSGNTIYF
NA TRBJ1-6 many TRBV20-1 TGCAGTGCTAGGTTCAAGGCCAATTCACCCCTCCACTTT CSARFKANSPLHF
NA TRBJ2-3 few TRBV4-2 TGTGCCAGCAGCCAAGACGTAGTAGCGGCGAGGGGAGATACGCAGTATTTT CASSQDVVAARGDTQYF
TRBD1 TRBJ1-1 NA TRBV4-2 TGTGCCAGCAGCCAAGATTACGGGACAGGGGGCGGTGAAGCTTTCTTT CASSQDYGTGGGEAFF
NA TRBJ1-1 many TRBV11-2 TGTGCCAGCAGCCCCCCGACTATGAACACTGAAGCTTTCTTT CASSPPTMNTEAFF
NA TRBJ2-5 few TRBV7-9 TGTGCCAGCGGACAAAGCCCAGACGAGACCCAGTACTTC CASGQSPDETQYF
TRBD2 TRBJ2-7 NA TRBV13 TGTGCCAGCAGCAACCGGCGACTAGCAAGGAATGAGCAGTACTTC CASSNRRLARNEQYF
NA TRBJ1-6 few TRBV6-1 TGTGCCAGCAGCAGGACAGCGCGGAATTCACCCCTCCACTTT CASSRTARNSPLHF
NA TRBJ1-3 many TRBV3-1 TGTGCCAGCAGCCCAACGGGCCCCCCCAGCTCTGGAAACACCATATATTTT CASSPTGPPSSGNTIYF
NA TRBJ2-6 many TRBV7-2 TGTGCCAGCAGCTTTTACCTTGGAGAAGCCAACGTCCTGACTTTC CASSFYLGEANVLTF
TRBD1 TRBJ1-2 few TRBV4-1 TGCGCCAGCAGGGGGACAGGGAGTAATGGCTACACCTTC CASRGTGSNGYTF
NA TRBJ2-3 many TRBV3-1 TGTGCCAGCACCCTAGGCCCCTCAAGTACAGATACGCAGTATTTT CASTLGPSSTDTQYF
TRBD2 TRBJ2-1 many TRBV12-3/TRBV12-4 TGTGCCAGCTTAATTGCTAGCGGGCCCTACAATGAGCAGTTCTTC CASLIASGPYNEQFF
NA TRBJ2-7 NA TRBV2 TGTGCCAGCAGTGTAAGACAGGACCCTTCCTACGAGCAGTACTTC CASSVRQDPSYEQYF
TRBD2 TRBJ2-1 NA TRBV11-1 TGTGCCAGCAGCTTTTTATCGCGGCCTAGCGGGAGTATGAATGAGCAGTTCTTC CASSFLSRPSGSMNEQFF
TRBD1 TRBJ2-7 NA TRBV7-2 TGTGCCAGCAGCTCCGACAGGGGTCTCTCCTACGAGCAGTACTTC CASSSDRGLSYEQYF
NA TRBJ2-7 few TRBV29-1 TGCAGCGTTGTCGGGCTAGCATCATACGAGCAGTACTTC CSVVGLASYEQYF
NA TRBJ2-3 many TRBV7-2 TGTGCCAGCAGCTTAGATCCGGGGGCGGCAGATACGCAGTATTTT CASSLDPGAADTQYF
NA TRBJ1-2 NA TRBV7-6 TGTGCCAGCAGCTCGGACGGAAGTTACTATGGCTACACCTTC CASSSDGSYYGYTF
NA TRBJ1-2 many TRBV12-5 TGTGCTAGTGGGTCCTGGACAGCCTTCGGCTACACCTTC CASGSWTAFGYTF
NA TRBJ2-7 many TRBV7-6 TGTGCCAGCAGCTTAGGCCCAGGCCATTTCTACGAGCAGTACTTC CASSLGPGHFYEQYF
NA TRBJ1-2 many TRBV27 TGTGCCAGCAGTTTAGGGGTTGGCCACTATGGCTACACCTTC CASSLGVGHYGYTF
TRBD1 TRBJ1-3 few TRBV19 TGTGCCAGTAGGGACAGCTGGACAGGCTCTGGAAACACCATATATTTT CASRDSWTGSGNTIYF
NA TRBJ1-1 NA TRBV4-3 TGCGCCAGCAGCCCCGTGAGTGGGGGCACTGAAGCTTTCTTT CASSPVSGGTEAFF
NA TRBJ2-4 many TRBV20-1 TGCAGCCTGACTGATTTAGCCAAAAACATTCAGTACTTC CSLTDLAKNIQYF
TRBD1 TRBJ2-5 many TRBV30 TGTGCCTGGAGCGTCCCTGGACAGGGGGTTGAGACCCAGTACTTC CAWSVPGQGVETQYF
NA TRBJ2-4 many TRBV2 TGTGCCAGCAGTCTCTTGAGGCAGTCCCTAGCCAAAAACATTCAGTACTTC CASSLLRQSLAKNIQYF
NA TRBJ2-5 many TRBV6-2/TRBV6-3 TGTGCCAGCAGTCAGACCCCTCGGTTGACCCAGTACTTC CASSQTPRLTQYF
TRBD2 TRBJ2-3 NA TRBV20-1 TGCAGTGCCACCAGTCGGGGGAGGGCCCCGCAGTATTTT CSATSRGRAPQYF
NA TRBJ2-3 many TRBV5-1 TGCGCCAGCAGCTTGAGGCTAGCTTATACGCAGTATTTT CASSLRLAYTQYF
TRBD2 TRBJ2-7 many TRBV28 TGTGCCACCGGGAGGGGGTCCTACGAGCAGTACTTC CATGRGSYEQYF
NA TRBJ1-5 few TRBV28 TGTGCCAGCAGCTACAGGGATTATAGCAATCAGCCCCAGCATTTT CASSYRDYSNQPQHF
TRBD2 TRBJ2-7 many TRBV7-9 TGTGCCTACCAGCCGGTGGGAGCGGGAGGGCCGGCGGACGAGCAGTACTTC CAYQPVGAGGPADEQYF
NA TRBJ2-1 few TRBV20-1 TGCAGTGCTAGACACCCGGGGCTCCTACCCCGCAGCTCCTACAATGAGCAGTTCTTC CSARHPGLLPRSSYNEQFF
TRBD1 TRBJ1-3 NA TRBV7-8 TGTGCCAGCAGCTTAGATACGACAGGGGTCGGCTCTGGAAACACCATATATTTT CASSLDTTGVGSGNTIYF
NA TRBJ2-3 NA TRBV27 TGTGCCAGCAGTTCCGAAGGACAGGGACTAGCAGATACGCAGTATTTT CASSSEGQGLADTQYF
NA TRBJ1-3 many TRBV5-1 TGTGCCAGCAGCTCCACGGGGTACTCTGGAAACACCATATATTTT CASSSTGYSGNTIYF
NA TRBJ1-4 many TRBV6-6 TGTGCCAGCAGTTACTCCGAGGGGATAAACGAAAAACTGTTTTTT CASSYSEGINEKLFF
TRBD2 TRBJ2-1 NA TRBV12-3/TRBV12-4 TGTGCCAGTGGATGGGGACTAGTGGGTGAGCAGTTCTTC CASGWGLVGEQFF
TRBD1 TRBJ2-7 many TRBV12-3/TRBV12-4 TGTGCCAGCAGCCGGACAGGGGGGCCTTACGAGCAGTACTTC CASSRTGGPYEQYF
TRBD1 TRBJ2-6 NA TRBV6-1 TGTGCCAGCATGGATGGGGCAGGGGGCGGTGGGGCCAACGTCCTGACTTTC CASMDGAGGGGANVLTF
NA TRBJ1-5 many TRBV19 TGTGCCAGCAACCGGGACACCTATAGCAATCAGCCCCAGCATTTT CASNRDTYSNQPQHF